Below, 5 T cell receptor beta chains from the same sample are listed, as sequenced in a study of patients and donors after allogeneic stem cell transplantation. Each CDR3 protein is one row after TCRdb ran MiXCR on the RT-PCR reads. The sample lists 410,000 or so distinct CDR3 sequences; under 20% were seen once. Specimen: blood, either unsorted or a sorted T cell fraction (not recorded which). These receptor sequences come from a human donor who was either an allogeneic HSCT recipient or a stem cell or donor lymphocyte infusion donor (not recorded which). It is not recorded whose cells these are; they may come from a transplant donor.

The gene calls are TRBV20-1 and TRBJ2-5; 14 nucleotides agree with TRBD2. Germline CDR1 DFQATT, CDR2 SNEGSKA (reference sequence). The trim removed 0 bases at V and 8 bases at J, leaving 8 bases unmatched. The CDR3 length is 16 residues. The CDR3 DNA is TGCAGTGCTAGAGATCTGACTAGCGGGGGGGGTTTAACCCAGTACTTC. This gives the protein CSARDLTSGGGLTQYF.

This clonotype has just a few counts. This chain connects TRBV11-2 to TRBJ2-7, with a possible D match to TRBD2 (7 bases). The CDR3 runs to 19 residues. The V end was cut by 5 bases, the J end by 2 bases, with 28 bases between. Germline V lookup: CDR1 SGHAT, CDR2 FQNNGV. This chain's CDR3 is CASSNGGLSEGGYTYEQYF. CDR3 in DNA: TGTGCCAGCAGCAACGGCGGGTTAAGTGAGGGGGGGTATACCTACGAGCAGTACTTC.

In its sample, this clonotype was seen a few times. This chain links TRBV20-1 with TRBJ2-3; 14 bases match TRBD2. The CDR3 extends over 18 amino acids. V shed 3 bases and J 5 bases; nucleotides not matched to a gene: 13. CDR1 is DFQATT, CDR2 SNEGSKA, per germline (reference sequence). The CDR3 DNA reads TGCAGTGCTAGCGGGACTAGCGGGAGAAGAAAGAGGGGAGATACGCAGTATTTT. Amino acids: CSASGTSGRRKRGDTQYF.

The chain recombines TRBV5-8 with TRBJ2-3; no definite D call. V was pared by 0 bases and J by 4 bases, with 6 bases between. Germline V lookup: CDR1 SGHTS, CDR2 YDEGEE. The CDR3 contains 13 residues. The CDR3: CASSLGRPDTQYF. CDR3 coding DNA: TGTGCCAGCAGCTTGGGCAGACCAGATACGCAGTATTTT.

The chain uses TRBV4-2 and TRBJ1-1; D unresolved. CDR1 and CDR2 from the germline V gene are LGHNA and YNFKEQ. The CDR3 runs to 12 residues. Trimming removed 0 bases from V and 5 bases from J, with 4 bases in between. The CDR3 region has the DNA TGTGCCAGCAGCCAAGATATTACTGAAGCTTTCTTT. Its protein is CASSQDITEAFF.